Following are 5 T cell receptor beta chains from one sample sequenced in a study of T cells in Graves' hyperthyroidism and ophthalmopathy. Amplification of TCR beta CDR3 regions was performed using RNA transcripts as template. First-round RT-PCR targeting the TCR CDR3 was performed with the HTBI primer set. Via MiXCR, TCRdb re-called the multiplex PCR reads, giving one row per CDR3 protein. The table has around 350,000 distinct CDR3 sequences, less than 15% seen once. The sample was blood. The receptor set was obtained from a young woman with Graves' hyperthyroidism.

The table lists this clonotype with many counts. The chain uses TRBV7-6 and TRBJ1-5; tentatively, D is TRBD1 (5 bases). V was trimmed by 4 bases and J by 9 bases, leaving 19 bases between them. The CDR3 has 15 residues. Germline values: CDR1 SGHVS, CDR2 FNYEAQ. DNA for the CDR3: TGTGCCAGCAGCTCGGACCCCGGGGGATTGGCGCCCCAGCATTTT. It is translated as CASSSDPGGLAPQHF.

This clonotype has only a few counts. The V and J genes are TRBV6-2 or TRBV6-3 and TRBJ2-5, with D perhaps TRBD1 or TRBD2 (5 bases each). Germline V gene data show CDR1 as MNHEY and CDR2 as SVGEGT. V was shortened by 10 bases and J by 5 bases, with 17 bases between the two germline ends. This CDR3 is built from 13 residues. The CDR3 sequence: CATHRDLLETQYF. The DNA for the CDR3 is TGTGCCACCCACCGGGACCTCCTTGAGACCCAGTACTTC.

This clonotype was recorded many times. The chain uses TRBV5-1 and TRBJ2-7, with 9 bases lining up with TRBD1. This CDR3 has 14 amino acids. V trimming: 0 bases; J trimming: 7 bases; junction bases outside the gene matches: 5. CDR1 is SGHRS and CDR2 is YFSETQ in the germline V gene. The CDR3 nucleotides read TGCGCCAGCAGCTTGGTCGGGACAGGGATAGAGCAGTACTTC. This encodes CASSLVGTGIEQYF.

This clonotype has a handful of counts. V usage is TRBV6-2 or TRBV6-3 and J usage is TRBJ2-3, with D perhaps matching TRBD1 (6 bases). With 5 bases removed from V and 2 bases from J, the gap between germline ends came to 14 bases. The CDR3 has 15 residues. Germline V gives CDR1 MNHEY, CDR2 SVGEGT. Here the CDR3 DNA reads TGTGCCAGCAGTGACCGGGACACCGTCACAGATACGCAGTATTTT. Translated: CASSDRDTVTDTQYF.

The V gene is TRBV5-1, the J gene TRBJ1-1, with 8 nucleotides matching TRBD1. The CDR3 is 16 residues long. Trimming cost V 3 bases and J 0 bases; bases outside gene matches: 7. The germline V gene encodes CDR1 SGHRS and CDR2 YFSETQ. The CDR3 region is CASSSGLDRVNTEAFF. The DNA for the CDR3 is TGCGCCAGCAGCTCCGGCCTGGACAGGGTGAACACTGAAGCTTTCTTT.